The 29 T cell receptor beta chains presented below share a single source sample, sequenced in a study of radiation and T cells in renal cell carcinoma (dated by TCRdb to 2019 to 2021). The protocol used for the library was the immunoSEQ multiplex PCR assay. TCRdb holds this immuneACCESS table with in-frame rearrangements only. Some clones are missing; in checked studies, unresolved V genes explain under half, and the rest has no known cause. A total of roughly 130,000 clones appear in this sample, approximately 90% of them only once. The top ten constitute about 5.6% of the sample. The intended sense of this specimen's time point label: blood 2 weeks post-SBRT. Interpreted using the paper, the treatment or condition label stands for: 15 Gy SBRT to primary tumor, nephrectomy 4 weeks later. Sequencing used blood, obtained from a patient whose treatment included radiotherapy and nephrectomy. The receptors here all came from a woman between 65 and 79 years old with renal cell carcinoma.

The gene calls are TRBV11-1 and TRBJ2-1, with D tentatively TRBD2 (5 bases). The CDR3 sequence is 16 residues long. V shed 3 bases and J shed 0 bases, with 12 bases lying between them. Per the germline V gene, CDR1 is SGHAT and CDR2 is FQDESV (reference sequence). CDR3 in amino acids: CASSFWRVRSYNEQFF. The DNA for the CDR3 is TGTGCCAGCAGCTTTTGGCGGGTCCGCTCCTACAATGAGCAGTTCTTC.

The rearrangement uses TRBV5-6 and TRBJ1-5; D remains ambiguous. Trimming cost V 5 bases and J 4 bases, with 16 bases left between them. The CDR3 length is 15 residues. CDR1 is SGHDT and CDR2 is YYEEEE in the germline V gene. The CDR3 is CASRAGPFRNQPQHF. Written as DNA, the CDR3 is TGTGCCAGCAGGGCAGGTCCTTTTCGGAATCAGCCCCAGCATTTT.

In DNA form, the CDR3 reads TGTGCCAGCAGCTCCCTAGCGGGGGGTTCCTACGAGCAGTACTTC. As protein: CASSSLAGGSYEQYF. J is TRBJ2-7 and V is TRBV11-1; 11 nucleotides line up with TRBD2. CDR3 length: 15 amino acids. The V gene's germline CDR1 is SGHAT and CDR2 FQDESV (reference sequence). The V and J ends lost 4 bases and 1 base, in that order; junction bases with no gene match: 3.

The chain couples TRBV19 to TRBJ2-3, with unresolved D. Trimming took off 7 bases at V and 1 base at J, with 15 bases between the two ends. Germline CDR1 is LNHDA and CDR2 is SQIVND (reference sequence). The CDR3 extends over 15 amino acids. CDR3 in DNA: TGTGCCAGTAAATCCAGCGCCTTTGGCACAGATACGCAGTATTTT. Residues: CASKSSAFGTDTQYF.

The chain links TRBV5-1 to TRBJ1-1; D is unresolved. Germline values: CDR1 SGHRS, CDR2 YFSETQ. V lost 0 bases to trimming and J lost 1 base, with 13 bases between them. The CDR3 is made up of 16 amino acids. This chain's CDR3 is CASSLGGIPRNTEAFF. The CDR3 DNA reads as TGCGCCAGCAGCTTGGGAGGGATCCCAAGGAACACTGAAGCTTTCTTT. The entire variable domain, with the rest obtained from reference TRBV5-1 and TRBJ1-1, is as follows: KAGVTQTPRYLIKTRGQQVTLSCSPISGHRSVSWYQQTPGQGLQFLFEYFSETQRNKGNFPGRFSGRQFSNSRSEMNVSTLELGDSALYLCASSLGGIPRNTEAFFGQGTRLTVV.

The chain couples TRBV29-1 to TRBJ2-1; no reliable D call. The V gene's germline CDR1 is SQVTM and CDR2 ANQGSEA. The CDR3 has 11 amino acids. V dropped 3 bases and J dropped 8 bases, with 8 bases sitting between them. The CDR3 here is CSVDIFDEQFF. The CDR3 nucleotides are TGCAGCGTTGACATTTTCGATGAGCAGTTCTTC.

This clone was detected once. V and J are TRBV6-5 and TRBJ1-1; no firm D call. Germline CDR1 reads MNHEY; CDR2 reads SVGAGI. The V and J ends lost 0 bases and 1 base respectively, with 6 bases between them. The CDR3 extends over 14 amino acids. CDR3 in DNA: TGTGCCAGCAGTTACTCAGGGAGGAACACTGAAGCTTTCTTT. This sequence encodes CASSYSGRNTEAFF.

The chain combines TRBV30 with TRBJ2-6; 7 bases match TRBD2. Unmatched junction bases numbered 4, after V lost 0 bases and J lost 2 bases. CDR1 is GTSNPN, CDR2 SVGIG, per germline (reference sequence). CDR3 size: 16 residues. In DNA form, the CDR3 reads TGTGCCTGGAGTGTATACGGGGGGACTGGGGCCAACGTCCTGACTTTC. It translates to CAWSVYGGTGANVLTF.

In its sample, this clone was seen once. The genes are TRBV7-9 and TRBJ1-2, with D tentatively TRBD1 (6 bases). V lost 1 base to trimming and J lost 4 bases, with 10 bases between them. CDR3 length: 14 amino acids. The V gene's germline CDR1 is SEHNR and CDR2 FQNEAQ (reference sequence). CDR3 nucleotides: TGTGCCAGCAGCTTAGGACAGGTGGCCTATGGCTACACCTTC. Protein sequence: CASSLGQVAYGYTF.

The rearrangement joins TRBV5-1 to TRBJ2-2; 9 bases fit TRBD2. In germline, CDR1 is SGHRS, CDR2 YFSETQ. The CDR3 consists of 15 residues. J was trimmed by 2 bases and V by 7 bases; bases with no gene match: 6. CDR3 DNA sequence: TGCGCCAGCCAGCGGGGGGACAGAAACACCGGGGAGCTGTTTTTT. This translates into CASQRGDRNTGELFF.

This chain joins TRBV7-9 and TRBJ2-5, with TRBD2 identical over 12 bases. The CDR3 consists of 16 residues. Per the germline V gene, CDR1 is SEHNR and CDR2 is FQNEAQ (reference sequence). V was pared by 5 bases and J by 2 bases, with 6 bases of the junction left unmatched. CDR3 DNA sequence: TGTGCCAGCAGCCTACTAGCGGGGGGCCCACAAGAGACCCAGTACTTC. It encodes CASSLLAGGPQETQYF.

The chain recombines TRBV27 with TRBJ2-3; the D call may be TRBD1 or TRBD2 (5 bases each). The V gene's germline CDR1 is MNHEY and CDR2 SMNVEV (reference sequence). The CDR3 totals 14 residues. The V end was cut by 5 bases, the J end by 1 base, with 10 bases between. The CDR3 spells CASSAGARTDTQYF. CDR3 in DNA: TGTGCCAGCAGTGCCGGGGCTCGCACAGATACGCAGTATTTT.

The chain employs TRBV5-4 and TRBJ2-2, with 11 positions matching TRBD1. Trimming took 4 bases from V and 6 from J; bases not matched to a gene: 5. Germline V CDR1 and CDR2: SGHNT, YYREEE (reference sequence). The CDR3 spans 15 residues. In nucleotides, the CDR3 is TGTGCCAGCAGCGGACAGGGGGCTTCCGCCGGGGAGCTGTTTTTT. Translated: CASSGQGASAGELFF.

The rearrangement links TRBV7-2 to TRBJ1-1; D is unclear. CDR3 size: 10 residues. Germline CDR1 and CDR2: SGHTA and FQGNSA. Trimming left V 7 bases short and J 0 bases short, with 0 bases between. In DNA form, the CDR3 reads TGTGCCAGCATGAACACTGAAGCTTTCTTT. Protein: CASMNTEAFF.

The chain couples TRBV28 to TRBJ2-7, with unresolved D. Germline V gives CDR1 MDHEN, CDR2 SYDVKM. V lost 5 bases and J lost 0, with 11 bases in between. The CDR3 is 14 residues long. CDR3 in amino acids: CASSTRAPSYEQYF. CDR3 nucleotide sequence: TGTGCCAGCAGTACCCGGGCGCCCTCCTACGAGCAGTACTTC.

This chain connects TRBV19 to TRBJ2-3; the D is unclear. V was trimmed by 5 bases and J by 2 bases, leaving 5 bases between them. The CDR3 has 12 amino acids. Germline V gene lookup returns CDR1 LNHDA and CDR2 SQIVND (reference sequence). CDR3 bases: TGTGCCAGTAGTTACTCCACAGATACGCAGTATTTT. As protein: CASSYSTDTQYF. Using reference TRBV19 and TRBJ2-3 for the parts outside the CDR3, the full variable domain is DGGITQSPKYLFRKEGQNVTLSCEQNLNHDAMYWYRQDPGQGLRLIYYSQIVNDFQKGDIAEGYSVSREKKESFPLTVTSAQKNPTAFYLCASSYSTDTQYFGPGTRLTVL.

There are a few counts of this clone. The chain employs TRBV7-2 and TRBJ1-2; D is unresolved. Germline V gene lookup returns CDR1 SGHTA and CDR2 FQGNSA. The CDR3 runs to 13 residues. The V and J ends lost 5 bases and 1 base respectively, with 8 bases between them. CDR3 bases: TGTGCCAGCAGCCAAGACATTAACTATGGCTACACCTTC. It codes for CASSQDINYGYTF.

The chain uses TRBV7-3 and TRBJ1-2; D is possibly TRBD1 (6 bases). Germline values: CDR1 SGHTA, CDR2 FQGTGA. V lost 6 bases, J lost 4 bases, and 9 bases lay in between. The CDR3 is 12 amino acids. The CDR3 DNA reads TGTGCCAGCAGACCGGACAGCTATGGCTACACCTTC. Translated: CASRPDSYGYTF.

The chain combines TRBV7-9 with TRBJ2-7; D gene unclear. The CDR3 consists of 14 residues. The V and J ends lost 2 bases and 5 bases respectively, with 13 bases between them. Per the germline V gene, CDR1 is SEHNR and CDR2 is FQNEAQ (reference sequence). Here the CDR3 reads CASSLNTFKDEQYF. Written as DNA, the CDR3 is TGTGCCAGCAGCTTAAACACCTTTAAGGACGAGCAGTACTTC.

This clone was detected only once. This chain links TRBV19 with TRBJ1-2; TRBD1 agrees at 8 bases. The CDR3 runs 12 residues. V lost 5 bases, J lost 7 bases, and 3 bases stayed unmatched. Per germline, CDR1 LNHDA and CDR2 SQIVND (reference sequence). The CDR3 bases are TGTGCCAGTAGTCCCGACAGGGGTGGCTACACCTTC. Residues: CASSPDRGGYTF.

This sequence joins TRBV30 and TRBJ2-7, with D unresolved. Trimming cost V 3 bases and J 2 bases, with 8 bases left between them. The CDR3 has 12 amino acids. Looked up from germline, CDR1 is GTSNPN and CDR2 is SVGIG (reference sequence). The DNA for the CDR3 is TGTGCCTGGAGGGTAGGGCCCTACGAGCAGTACTTC. Translating it yields CAWRVGPYEQYF.

This chain joins TRBV6-4 and TRBJ1-2, with a possible D match to TRBD1 (5 bases). Germline loops: CDR1 MRHNA, CDR2 SNTAGT. There are 14 residues in the CDR3. Trimming left V 0 bases short and J 4 bases short, with 9 bases between. CDR3 in amino acids: CASSDSYRSYGYTF. The CDR3 DNA is TGTGCCAGCAGTGACTCGTACAGGTCCTATGGCTACACCTTC.

J is TRBJ2-2 and V is TRBV21-1; the D call in the table, TRBD1, was not verified against the DNA. TRBV21-1 is recorded as a pseudogene. The CDR3 is made up of 14 amino acids. CDR3 sequence (DNA): TGTGCCAGCCGCGGGACAGGGAACACCGGGGAGCTGTTTTTT. Translation: CASRGTGNTGELFF.

V is TRBV6-5 and J is TRBJ1-2; D unclear. V was pared by 5 bases and J by 4 bases, with 14 bases between. The CDR3 totals 14 residues. CDR1 and CDR2 from the germline V gene are MNHEY and SVGAGI. The CDR3 spells CASSPLGSSYGYTF. The CDR3 bases are TGTGCCAGCAGTCCTCTCGGGAGCTCCTATGGCTACACCTTC.

The chain employs TRBV6-5 and TRBJ2-2; no definite D call. The CDR3 totals 13 residues. V was pared by 5 bases and J by 6 bases, with 10 bases between. The germline V gene encodes CDR1 MNHEY and CDR2 SVGAGI. DNA for the CDR3: TGTGCCAGCAGTCCCTCCAGGCCCGGGGAGCTGTTTTTT. This encodes CASSPSRPGELFF.

This clone has just a few counts. The chain recombines TRBV30 with TRBJ1-1; D unresolved. Germline V CDR1 and CDR2: GTSNPN, SVGIG (reference sequence). Trimming took off 4 bases at V and 6 bases at J, with 9 bases between the two ends. This CDR3 spans 11 amino acids. CDR3 residues: CAWTFRSEAFF. The CDR3 DNA sequence: TGTGCCTGGACGTTTCGGTCTGAAGCTTTCTTT.

The chain is built from TRBV4-3 and TRBJ1-4; tentatively, D is TRBD1 (5 bases). This CDR3 comprises 15 residues. CDR1 and CDR2 from the germline V gene are LGHNA and YSLEER. Deletions cut 2 bases from V and 8 bases from J, with 15 bases between. The DNA of the CDR3 is TGCGCCAGCAGCCAATCTAGGGGTCTGGGGGAAAAACTGTTTTTT. Residues: CASSQSRGLGEKLFF.

The chain combines TRBV28 with TRBJ1-2; D remains ambiguous. The CDR3 runs to 15 residues. The germline V gene has CDR1 MDHEN and CDR2 SYDVKM. The V end lost 3 bases, the J end lost 0 bases, and 11 bases lay between the germline ends. The CDR3 nucleotides are TGTGCCAGCAGTTTCCCCGGACCTTCTAACTATGGCTACACCTTC. It translates to CASSFPGPSNYGYTF.

The chain joins TRBV11-1 to TRBJ2-7; 10 nucleotides match TRBD1. This CDR3 spans 15 amino acids. The germline V gene has CDR1 SGHAT and CDR2 FQDESV (reference sequence). V was pared by 5 bases and J by 2 bases, with 6 bases of the junction left unmatched. The CDR3 bases are TGTGCCAGCAGCGAGGGACAGGGGTTTCCCTACGAGCAGTACTTC. This translates into CASSEGQGFPYEQYF. The full variable domain, rest sourced from reference TRBV11-1 and TRBJ2-7, is EAEVAQSPRYKITEKSQAVAFWCDPISGHATLYWYRQILGQGPELLVQFQDESVVDDSQLPKDRFSAERLKGVDSTLKIQPAELGDSAMYLCASSEGQGFPYEQYFGPGTRLTVT.